This T cell receptor (beta chain) was captured by sequencing in a study of blood T cell repertoires in COVID-19. As for the study in general: The United States, Italy and Spain were the sources of the acute and convalescent COVID-19 samples. Nucleic acid was either cDNA or gDNA, and it came from T cells, B-cell-depleted T cells, or PBMCs.

The germline V gene encodes CDR1 MRHNA and CDR2 SNTAGT. Trimming shortened V by 3 bases and J by 3 bases, and 8 bases separated the two germline ends. There are 13 residues in the CDR3. Original processing methods: Reference gene primer amplification in the assay estimated nucleated cell counts. Assay used: immunoSEQ multiplex PCR; TCRdb lists only in-frame clones, some missing. Clone size and V and J calls were adopted from that table, with D and trimming inferred from the DNA. The sample lists some 130,000 clones, around four fifths occurring once. J is TRBJ1-1 and V is TRBV6-4; D is perhaps TRBD1 (5 bases). The sequenced sample was peripheral blood. This sequence was found in a man aged 55 to 69 who had recovered from COVID-19. The CDR3 nucleotides are TGTGCCAGCAGTGAACAACAGGACACTGAAGCTTTCTTT. Translation: CASSEQQDTEAFF.